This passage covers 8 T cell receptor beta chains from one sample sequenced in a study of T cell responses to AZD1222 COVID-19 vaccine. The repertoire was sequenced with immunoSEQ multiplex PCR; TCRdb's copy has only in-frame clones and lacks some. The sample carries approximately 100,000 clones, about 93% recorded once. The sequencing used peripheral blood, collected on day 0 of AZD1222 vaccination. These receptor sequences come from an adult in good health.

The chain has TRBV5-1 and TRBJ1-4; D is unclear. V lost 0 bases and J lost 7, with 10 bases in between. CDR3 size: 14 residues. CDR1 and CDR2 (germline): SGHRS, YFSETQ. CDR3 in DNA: TGCGCCAGCAGCTTGGGAGAGGTCGGTGAAAAACTGTTTTTT. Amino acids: CASSLGEVGEKLFF.

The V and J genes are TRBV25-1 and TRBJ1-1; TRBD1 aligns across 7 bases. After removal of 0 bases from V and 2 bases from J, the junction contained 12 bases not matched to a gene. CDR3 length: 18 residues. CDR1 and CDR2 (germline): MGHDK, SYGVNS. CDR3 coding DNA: TGTGCCAGCAGTGAATATTTGGGGACAGCCTTGAATAACACTGAAGCTTTCTTT. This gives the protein CASSEYLGTALNNTEAFF.

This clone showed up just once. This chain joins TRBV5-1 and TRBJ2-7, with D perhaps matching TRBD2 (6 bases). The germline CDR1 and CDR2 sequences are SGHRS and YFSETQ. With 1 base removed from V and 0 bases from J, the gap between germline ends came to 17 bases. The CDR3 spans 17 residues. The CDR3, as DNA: TGCGCCAGCAGCTTGATGGCTTTAGGCGGGAACTCCTACGAGCAGTACTTC. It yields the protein CASSLMALGGNSYEQYF.

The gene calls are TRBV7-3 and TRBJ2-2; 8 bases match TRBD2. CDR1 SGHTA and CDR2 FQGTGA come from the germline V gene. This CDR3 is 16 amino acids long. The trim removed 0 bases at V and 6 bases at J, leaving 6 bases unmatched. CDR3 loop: CASSLTSGRNAGELFF. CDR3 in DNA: TGTGCCAGCAGCTTAACCAGCGGGAGAAACGCCGGGGAGCTGTTTTTT.

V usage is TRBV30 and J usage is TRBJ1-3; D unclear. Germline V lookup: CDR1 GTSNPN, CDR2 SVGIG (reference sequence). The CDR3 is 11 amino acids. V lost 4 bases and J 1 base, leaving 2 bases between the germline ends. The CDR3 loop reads CAWTSGNTIYF. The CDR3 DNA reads TGTGCCTGGACTTCTGGAAACACCATATATTTT.

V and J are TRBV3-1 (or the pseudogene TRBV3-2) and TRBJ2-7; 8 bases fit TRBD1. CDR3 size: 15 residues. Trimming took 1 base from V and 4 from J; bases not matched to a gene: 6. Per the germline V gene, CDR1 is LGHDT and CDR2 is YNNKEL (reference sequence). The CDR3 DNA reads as TGTGCCAGCAGCCAAGCTTGGACAGGGTGGTACGAGCAGTACTTC. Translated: CASSQAWTGWYEQYF.

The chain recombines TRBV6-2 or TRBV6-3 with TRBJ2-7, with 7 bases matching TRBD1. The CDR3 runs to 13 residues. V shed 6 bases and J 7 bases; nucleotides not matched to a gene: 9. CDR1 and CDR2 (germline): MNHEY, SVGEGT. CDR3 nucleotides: TGTGCCAGCAGCACAGGACAGGTGGGGGAGCAGTACTTC. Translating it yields CASSTGQVGEQYF.

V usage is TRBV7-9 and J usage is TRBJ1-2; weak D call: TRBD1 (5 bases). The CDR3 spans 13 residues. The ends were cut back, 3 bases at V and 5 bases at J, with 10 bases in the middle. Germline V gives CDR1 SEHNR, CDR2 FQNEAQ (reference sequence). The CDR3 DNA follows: TGTGCCAGCAGCTTTGGACACCAATATGGCTACACCTTC. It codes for CASSFGHQYGYTF.